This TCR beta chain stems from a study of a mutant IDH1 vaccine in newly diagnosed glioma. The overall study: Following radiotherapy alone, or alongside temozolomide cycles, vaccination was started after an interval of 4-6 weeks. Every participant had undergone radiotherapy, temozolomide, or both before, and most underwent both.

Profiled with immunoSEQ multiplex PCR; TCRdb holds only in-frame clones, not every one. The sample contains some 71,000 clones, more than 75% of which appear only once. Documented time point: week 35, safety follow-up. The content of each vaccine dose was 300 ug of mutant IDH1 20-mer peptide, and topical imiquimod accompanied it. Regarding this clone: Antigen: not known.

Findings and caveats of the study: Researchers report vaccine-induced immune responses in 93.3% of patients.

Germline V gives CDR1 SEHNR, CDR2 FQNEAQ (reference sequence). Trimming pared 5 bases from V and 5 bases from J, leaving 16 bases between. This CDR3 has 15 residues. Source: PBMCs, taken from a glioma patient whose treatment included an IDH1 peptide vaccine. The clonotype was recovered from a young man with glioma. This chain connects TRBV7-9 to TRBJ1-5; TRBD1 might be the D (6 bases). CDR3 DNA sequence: TGTGCCAGCAGCCGGCGAGGGGGAGAGGATCAGCCCCAGCATTTT. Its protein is CASSRRGGEDQPQHF.